Listed below are T cell receptor beta chains from one sample, sequenced in a study of monozygotic twins with inflammatory bowel disease. TCRdb re-called the 5' RACE reads and catalogs CDR3 proteins one per entry, DNA excluded. The sample table includes around 220,000 distinct CDR3 sequences. The sample taken for sequencing was blood. These receptors originate from a human donor with ulcerative colitis or Crohn's disease, or a healthy co-twin of an affected twin (not recorded which). Each CDR3 is given with its conserved first and last residue. Fields, in order: V gene, J gene, CDR3 protein.

>TRBV29-1|TRBJ2-5
CSVDGVWAQYF
>TRBV12-3/TRBV12-4|TRBJ2-5
CASSYAPGGGQTQYF
>TRBV5-6|TRBJ2-6
CASSLPGQLLFSGANVLTF
>TRBV2|TRBJ2-1
CASSPHGGDYNEQFF
>TRBV4-1|TRBJ2-7
CASSLLDSYSYEQYF
>TRBV7-2|TRBJ1-4
CASSLVGEGTDNEKLFF
>TRBV6-5|TRBJ1-2
CASASQLGYTF
>TRBV20-1|TRBJ1-1
CSASGQPNTEAFF
>TRBV7-2|TRBJ2-3
CASSLLYGGHTDTQYF
>TRBV5-1|TRBJ2-3
CASEPGRETTDTQYF
>TRBV5-1|TRBJ2-7
CASSRAGYEQYF
>TRBV9|TRBJ1-4
CASSFGQGATNEKLFF
>TRBV3-1|TRBJ1-2
CASSQDLAPGGYTF
>TRBV4-3|TRBJ2-1
CASSQIAGANEQFF
>TRBV5-1|TRBJ2-1
CASKAGGPEDEQFF
>TRBV6-5|TRBJ1-2
CASSTGEGGYTF